One and the same sample provided the 16 T cell receptor beta chains below, sequenced in a study of blood T cell repertoires in COVID-19. Using immunoSEQ multiplex PCR, the repertoire was profiled, and TCRdb retains in-frame clones only, with some absent. The data contain a few hundred thousand clones, approximately 90% of them singletons. Sequenced: PBMCs or T cells enriched from blood (not recorded which). The receptors derive from a woman in her forties or fifties who had recovered from COVID-19.

The chain recombines TRBV4-1 with TRBJ2-1; no definite D call. CDR1 MGHRA and CDR2 YSYEKL come from the germline V gene. V was clipped by 4 bases and J by 9 bases, with 22 bases between them. The CDR3 has 16 residues. The CDR3 spells CASSLLGPRPVGEQFF. The CDR3 DNA is TGCGCCAGCAGCCTCCTCGGTCCGCGGCCAGTGGGTGAGCAGTTCTTC.

This chain joins TRBV13 and TRBJ2-6, with 8 bases aligning to TRBD1. V lost 5 bases, J lost 0 bases, and 12 bases stayed unmatched. Germline loops: CDR1 PRHDT, CDR2 FYEKMQ (reference sequence). The CDR3 contains 19 residues. The CDR3: CASSLNLGQANSGANVLTF. The CDR3 DNA follows: TGTGCCAGCAGCCTAAACCTGGGACAGGCCAACTCTGGGGCCAACGTCCTGACTTTC.

This chain's CDR3 is CASSPGSQGAHTGELFF. CDR3 coding DNA: TGTGCCAGCAGCCCCGGATCCCAGGGGGCGCACACCGGGGAGCTGTTTTTT. V is TRBV5-4 and J is TRBJ2-2, with 8 bases that match TRBD1. Germline lookup yields CDR1 SGHNT and CDR2 YYREEE (reference sequence). The CDR3 loop spans 17 amino acids. V shed 4 bases and J 3 bases; nucleotides not matched to a gene: 11.

CDR3 nucleotides: TGTGCCAGCAGTGGGGACAGGCCCCCCTACGAGCAGTACTTC. Its translation: CASSGDRPPYEQYF. The genes are TRBV25-1 and TRBJ2-7, with 8 nucleotides matching TRBD1. V was pared by 4 bases and J by 2 bases, with 4 bases of the junction left unmatched. Germline assignment: CDR1 MGHDK and CDR2 SYGVNS. The CDR3 is made up of 14 amino acids.

The rearrangement joins TRBV19 to TRBJ1-5; D remains unclear. The CDR3 contains 13 residues. CDR1 is LNHDA, CDR2 SQIVND, per germline (reference sequence). The ends were cut back, 5 bases at V and 4 bases at J, with 9 bases in the middle. This CDR3 is CASSLGANQPQHF. In DNA form, the CDR3 reads TGTGCCAGTAGTCTCGGAGCAAATCAGCCCCAGCATTTT. Combining the CDR3 with reference TRBV19 and TRBJ1-5 gives the whole variable domain DGGITQSPKYLFRKEGQNVTLSCEQNLNHDAMYWYRQDPGQGLRLIYYSQIVNDFQKGDIAEGYSVSREKKESFPLTVTSAQKNPTAFYLCASSLGANQPQHFGDGTRLSIL.

The chain recombines TRBV9 with TRBJ2-2; 7 bases map to TRBD1. The CDR3 totals 16 residues. V gave up 3 bases and J gave up 4 bases; unmatched junction bases: 9. Germline CDR1 and CDR2: SGDLS and YYNGEE. CDR3 residues: CASSGGIGTATGELFF. CDR3 nucleotides: TGTGCCAGCAGCGGGGGCATTGGGACAGCCACCGGGGAGCTGTTTTTT.

The rearrangement joins TRBV18 to TRBJ1-2; TRBD1 matches 10 bases. The CDR3 sequence is 15 residues long. CDR1 and CDR2 from the germline V gene are KGHSH and LQKENI. V lost 0 bases, J lost 3 bases, and 1 base stayed unmatched. Written as DNA, the CDR3 is TGTGCCAGCTCACCACCCGGACAGGGGGACTATGGCTACACCTTC. Its protein product is CASSPPGQGDYGYTF.

The chain has TRBV10-3 and TRBJ1-3; no clear D. CDR1 and CDR2 from the germline V gene are ENHRY and SYGVKD. The V and J ends lost 6 bases and 4 bases respectively, with 10 bases between them. CDR3 length: 13 amino acids. The DNA of the CDR3 is TGTGCCATCAGGGGTGCGGGAGGAAACACCATATATTTT. It encodes CAIRGAGGNTIYF.

The chain is built from TRBV20-1 and TRBJ2-5; tentative D call: TRBD2 (6 bases). V was trimmed by 3 bases and J by 2 bases, leaving 16 bases between them. The germline V gene encodes CDR1 DFQATT and CDR2 SNEGSKA (reference sequence). CDR3 size: 15 residues. CDR3 sequence reads: CSASLGGEGQETQYF. CDR3 coding DNA: TGCAGTGCTAGTTTAGGAGGGGAAGGACAAGAGACCCAGTACTTC.

This chain connects TRBV18 to TRBJ2-7, with 7 bases fitting TRBD2. CDR3 length equals 15 residues. The V gene end was trimmed by 5 bases and the J gene end by 3 bases; junction bases not matched to a gene: 10. Germline CDR1 KGHSH, CDR2 LQKENI. This CDR3 is CASSVTGAGDYEQYF. CDR3 nucleotide sequence: TGTGCCAGCTCAGTGACGGGTGCGGGAGACTACGAGCAGTACTTC. Based on the CDR3 plus reference TRBV18 and TRBJ2-7, the full variable domain is NAGVMQNPRHLVRRRGQEARLRCSPMKGHSHVYWYRQLPEEGLKFMVYLQKENIIDESGMPKERFSAEFPKEGPSILRIQQVVRGDSAAYFCASSVTGAGDYEQYFGPGTRLTVT.

This chain connects TRBV11-1 to TRBJ2-2, with 9 bases that match TRBD2. Germline CDR1 is SGHAT and CDR2 is FQDESV (reference sequence). This CDR3 contains 15 residues. The V gene end was trimmed by 3 bases and the J gene end by 1 base; junction bases not matched to a gene: 0. In DNA form, the CDR3 reads TGTGCCAGCAGCTTTAGCGGGGGGAACACCGGGGAGCTGTTTTTT. Its protein is CASSFSGGNTGELFF.

The chain has TRBV18 and TRBJ2-3; 10 bases match TRBD1. The germline gives CDR1 KGHSH, CDR2 LQKENI. Trimming at V came to 1 base and at J to 0 bases, leaving 4 bases not matched to a gene. This CDR3 is 17 amino acids long. Written as DNA, the CDR3 is TGTGCCAGCTCACCACGAGGGACAGGGGCTAGCACAGATACGCAGTATTTT. Translation gives CASSPRGTGASTDTQYF.

V is TRBV29-1 and J is TRBJ2-1; 7 bases are a match to TRBD2. J gave up 0 bases and V 6 bases, and 11 bases lay outside the gene matches. This CDR3 is 16 amino acids long. Germline V gene data show CDR1 as SQVTM and CDR2 as ANQGSEA. As DNA, the CDR3 is TGCAGCGTGGAACCACGGGGCGGGAGCTCCTACAATGAGCAGTTCTTC. It yields the protein CSVEPRGGSSYNEQFF.

This chain links TRBV27 with TRBJ1-6; maybe TRBD1 (6 bases). Per the germline V gene, CDR1 is MNHEY and CDR2 is SMNVEV (reference sequence). The CDR3 extends over 13 amino acids. The V and J ends lost 3 bases and 11 bases respectively, with 11 bases between them. In nucleotides, the CDR3 is TGTGCCAGCAGTTTGGGCAGGGGAACACCCCTCCACTTT. Encoded protein: CASSLGRGTPLHF.

This chain joins TRBV28 and TRBJ1-5; D is unclear. The CDR3 totals 14 residues. Per the germline V gene, CDR1 is MDHEN and CDR2 is SYDVKM. V was cut by 2 bases and J by 0 bases, with 5 bases left in between. CDR3 protein: CASSLRGSNQPQHF. In nucleotides, the CDR3 is TGTGCCAGCAGTTTACGGGGTAGCAATCAGCCCCAGCATTTT.

The J gene is TRBJ2-7, the V gene TRBV6-2 or TRBV6-3; D is perhaps TRBD1 (6 bases). V lost 5 bases, J lost 4 bases, and 18 bases lay in between. Looked up from germline, CDR1 is MNHEY and CDR2 is SVGEGT. This CDR3 has 15 amino acids. The CDR3 reads CASSPDQDRKYEQYF. Here the CDR3 DNA reads TGTGCCAGCAGTCCCGACCAGGACAGAAAGTACGAGCAGTACTTC.